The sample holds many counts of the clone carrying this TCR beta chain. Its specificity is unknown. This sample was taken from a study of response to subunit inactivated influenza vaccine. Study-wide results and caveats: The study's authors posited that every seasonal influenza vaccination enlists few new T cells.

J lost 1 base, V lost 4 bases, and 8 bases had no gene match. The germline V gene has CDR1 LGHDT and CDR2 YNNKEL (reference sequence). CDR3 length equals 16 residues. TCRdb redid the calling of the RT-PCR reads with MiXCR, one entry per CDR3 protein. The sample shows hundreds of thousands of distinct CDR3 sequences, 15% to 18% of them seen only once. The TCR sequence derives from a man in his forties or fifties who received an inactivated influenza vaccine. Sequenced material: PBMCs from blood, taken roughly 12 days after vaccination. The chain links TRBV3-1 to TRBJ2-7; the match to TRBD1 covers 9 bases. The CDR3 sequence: CASSREPGQGSYEQYF. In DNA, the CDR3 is TGTGCCAGCAGCCGAGAGCCGGGACAGGGTTCCTACGAGCAGTACTTC.